Each of the 26 T cell receptor beta chains below was sequenced from the same sample in a study of shared clonotypes between healthy human individuals. Sequencing was performed with immunoSEQ multiplex PCR; in TCRdb, only in-frame clones are kept and a portion is missing. The profile shows under 1,100,000 clones, around 76% of them singletons. Material: memory CD4+ T cells sorted from blood. Specified subset: CD45RA-negative fraction. The receptors shown here come from a man younger than 35 in good health.

This chain joins TRBV5-1 and TRBJ1-3; no definite D call. Germline values: CDR1 SGHRS, CDR2 YFSETQ. This CDR3 is built from 16 residues. V shed 0 bases and J shed 8 bases, with 18 bases lying between them. CDR3 nucleotides: TGCGCCAGCAGCTTGGGTCCCCTGAGGGAGAGGGACACCATATATTTT. Translating it yields CASSLGPLRERDTIYF.

Here the CDR3 reads CASNRGQGTDTQYF. CDR3 coding DNA: TGCGCCAGCAATAGAGGACAGGGCACAGATACGCAGTATTTT. The chain is built from TRBV10-1 and TRBJ2-3, with 7 bases fitting TRBD1. This CDR3 region has 14 residues. Trimming at V came to 7 bases and at J to 1 base, leaving 5 bases not matched to a gene. CDR1 WNHNN and CDR2 SYGVQD come from the germline V gene (reference sequence).

V and J are TRBV11-2 and TRBJ2-7; D not certain. CDR1 and CDR2 from the germline V gene are SGHAT and FQNNGV. Deletions cut 2 bases from V and 3 bases from J, with 11 bases between. The CDR3 sequence is 14 residues long. DNA of the CDR3: TGTGCCAGCAGCTTAAGGCACGGATACTACGAGCAGTACTTC. Translating gives CASSLRHGYYEQYF. Full variable domain (missing parts from reference TRBV11-2 and TRBJ2-7): EAGVAQSPRYKIIEKRQSVAFWCNPISGHATLYWYQQILGQGPKLLIQFQNNGVVDDSQLPKDRFSAERLKGVDSTLKIQPAKLEDSAVYLCASSLRHGYYEQYFGPGTRLTVT.

This chain connects TRBV6-5 to TRBJ2-1; D gene unclear. V was cut by 6 bases and J by 6 bases, with 12 bases left in between. CDR1 is MNHEY, CDR2 SVGAGI, per germline. CDR3 length: 13 amino acids. CDR3 DNA sequence: TGTGCCAGCAGACCTCCAGGTGCCAATGAGCAGTTCTTC. It codes for CASRPPGANEQFF.

On this clone itself: This CDR3 is also generated by other DNA sequences in the sample. V and J are TRBV6-5 and TRBJ1-2; weak D call: TRBD1 (5 bases). Germline CDR1 is MNHEY and CDR2 is SVGAGI. The CDR3 runs 15 residues. Trimming removed 0 bases at V and 2 bases at J, with 10 bases between. The CDR3, as DNA: TGTGCCAGCAGTTACTCGGGTCAGGGAAACTATGGCTACACCTTC. This encodes CASSYSGQGNYGYTF.

This clone has just one count. The CDR3 is CASGLPQGKAFF. As DNA, the CDR3 is TGTGCTAGTGGTTTGCCACAGGGGAAAGCTTTCTTT. The chain carries TRBV12-5 and TRBJ1-1; 7 bases match TRBD1. Unmatched junction bases numbered 3, after V lost 2 bases and J lost 9 bases. The CDR3 loop spans 12 amino acids. Germline CDR1 reads LGHNT; CDR2 reads FRNRAP.

J is TRBJ1-5 and V is TRBV11-3; TRBD1 matches at 7 bases. The CDR3 is 14 amino acids. Germline CDR1 and CDR2: SGHNT and YENEEA. Losses at the gene ends were 4 bases for V and 6 bases for J; bases not matched to a gene: 6. CDR3 sequence: CASSSYRGGQPQHF. DNA of the CDR3: TGTGCCAGCAGCTCTTACAGGGGCGGTCAGCCCCAGCATTTT.

To note about this clone: Its ends do not fully match the called genes, so a read error is possible. The chain joins TRBV10-3 to TRBJ1-4, with no clear D. CDR1 ENHRY and CDR2 SYGVKD come from the germline V gene. CDR3 length equals 15 residues. The CDR3 loop is CAIRESGLNNEKLFF. The CDR3 nucleotides read TGTGCCATCAGGGAGTCGGGGTTGAATAATGAAAAACTGTTTTTT.

This sequence joins TRBV7-3 and TRBJ2-3, with 9 bases that match TRBD1. Germline lookup yields CDR1 SGHTA and CDR2 FQGTGA. This CDR3 has 15 residues. Unmatched junction bases numbered 2, after V lost 2 bases and J lost 2 bases. CDR3 DNA: TGTGCCAGCAGCTTAGGGACAGGGAACACAGATACGCAGTATTTT. Translated, it gives CASSLGTGNTDTQYF.

This clone came up once. This chain links TRBV5-6 with TRBJ2-3; D remains ambiguous. The V gene lost 4 bases and the J gene lost 2 bases, with 8 bases spanning the gap. Per germline, CDR1 SGHDT and CDR2 YYEEEE. The CDR3 runs 13 residues. The CDR3 sequence: CASSPLITDTQYF. In DNA form, the CDR3 reads TGTGCCAGCAGCCCACTTATCACAGATACGCAGTATTTT.

This clone occurred a few times. The V call is TRBV6-1, the J call TRBJ1-1; D possibly corresponds to TRBD1 (5 bases). V was shortened by 3 bases and J by 5 bases, with 10 bases between the two germline ends. The CDR3 has 13 amino acids. The V gene's germline CDR1 is MNHNS and CDR2 SASEGT. As DNA, the CDR3 is TGTGCCAGCAGTGACACATGGGGGACTGAAGCTTTCTTT. This codes for CASSDTWGTEAFF.

This clone was seen more than once but under ten times. The chain uses TRBV5-1 and TRBJ2-5; 7 bases map to TRBD1. The V gene's germline CDR1 is SGHRS and CDR2 YFSETQ. V lost 4 bases to trimming and J lost 5 bases; unmatched junction nucleotides: 14. CDR3 length: 16 residues. CDR3 protein: CASSPVPGQSAETQYF. The CDR3, as DNA: TGCGCCAGCAGCCCGGTCCCGGGACAGTCGGCGGAGACCCAGTACTTC.

This sequence joins TRBV18 and TRBJ2-7; 11 bases agree with TRBD1. Germline lookup yields CDR1 KGHSH and CDR2 LQKENI. With 2 bases clipped from V and 5 bases from J, the junction kept 8 bases outside the gene matches. The CDR3 consists of 16 residues. This chain's CDR3 is CASSPEGTGGRNEQYF. CDR3 DNA sequence: TGTGCCAGCTCACCAGAAGGGACAGGGGGTAGGAACGAGCAGTACTTC.

The chain joins TRBV7-9 to TRBJ2-7; a possible D gene is TRBD2 (6 bases). CDR1 is SEHNR, CDR2 FQNEAQ, per germline (reference sequence). Trimming cost V 1 base and J 5 bases, with 9 bases left between them. The CDR3 runs to 13 residues. Written as DNA, the CDR3 is TGTGCCAGCAGCTTAGACGGGGGTAACGAGCAGTACTTC. This translates into CASSLDGGNEQYF.

This sequence joins TRBV7-2 and TRBJ2-1; no definite D call. The CDR3 extends over 17 amino acids. Germline CDR1 SGHTA, CDR2 FQGNSA. The ends were cut back, 3 bases at V and 1 base at J, with 16 bases in the middle. The CDR3 loop is CASSFSQTLRSYNEQFF. In DNA, the CDR3 is TGTGCCAGCAGCTTTTCCCAGACTCTCAGGTCCTACAATGAGCAGTTCTTC.

The chain uses TRBV5-8 and TRBJ2-7, with no clear D. The V gene lost 0 bases and the J gene lost 1 base, with 8 bases spanning the gap. The CDR3 is 14 residues long. Germline V gene lookup returns CDR1 SGHTS and CDR2 YDEGEE. DNA for the CDR3: TGTGCCAGCAGCTTGGCCTCAGTTTCCTACGAGCAGTACTTC. Translating gives CASSLASVSYEQYF.

Many counts were recorded for this clone. This chain's CDR3 is CASSLDGPKYF. CDR3 DNA: TGCGCCAGCAGCCTCGACGGCCCGAAGTACTTC. The rearrangement uses TRBV4-3 and TRBJ2-5; D unclear. The CDR3 is made up of 11 amino acids. Germline lookup yields CDR1 LGHNA and CDR2 YSLEER. V was shortened by 4 bases and J by 12 bases, with 12 bases between the two germline ends.

This CDR3 is CASSDFPVYEQYF. For the CDR3, the DNA is TGTGCCAGCAGTGACTTCCCAGTGTACGAGCAGTACTTC. The chain has TRBV25-1 and TRBJ2-7; no definite D call. The germline V and J ends were trimmed by 3 bases and 4 bases, with 10 bases remaining between them. This CDR3 is 13 amino acids long. Germline assignment: CDR1 MGHDK and CDR2 SYGVNS.

This sequence joins TRBV6-9 and TRBJ2-7, with 8 bases matching TRBD1. There are 15 residues in the CDR3. Germline values: CDR1 MNHGY, CDR2 SVAAGI. Trimming removed 5 bases from V and 6 bases from J; junction bases left unmatched: 12. CDR3 protein: CASSPGQGRPREQYF. DNA for the CDR3: TGTGCCAGCAGTCCTGGACAGGGACGACCGCGCGAGCAGTACTTC.

Only one count was recorded for this clone. The J gene is TRBJ1-2, the V gene TRBV2, with D perhaps TRBD1 (6 bases). The germline V and J ends were trimmed by 10 bases and 3 bases, with 18 bases remaining between them. CDR3 size: 14 residues. Germline CDR1 and CDR2: SNHLY and FYNNEI. CDR3 sequence (DNA): TGTGCCACCCAACAGGGTGGAGCGGACTATGGCTACACCTTC. This sequence encodes CATQQGGADYGYTF.

This clone has a handful of counts. The V call is TRBV30, the J call TRBJ1-2; 7 bases align to TRBD1. CDR1 and CDR2 (germline): GTSNPN, SVGIG (reference sequence). This CDR3 has 12 residues. After removal of 2 bases from V and 13 bases from J, the junction contained 10 bases not matched to a gene. The CDR3 nucleotides are TGTGCCTGGAGTCCATCCTCGACAGGGCGCACCTTC. It is translated as CAWSPSSTGRTF.

The chain links TRBV18 to TRBJ1-1; no reliable D call. This CDR3 has 14 amino acids. Trimming stripped 2 bases from V and 3 bases from J, with 10 bases between. Germline-derived CDR1 and CDR2 are KGHSH and LQKENI. This chain's CDR3 is CASSPRQIDTEAFF. CDR3 nucleotide sequence: TGTGCCAGCTCACCAAGGCAAATTGACACTGAAGCTTTCTTT.

A remark on this clone: A read error may be the cause here, since a much bigger clone is one base away. The chain uses TRBV28 and TRBJ2-3, with D unclear. The germline V and J ends were trimmed by 3 bases and 5 bases, with 3 bases remaining between them. The germline CDR1 and CDR2 sequences are MDHEN and SYDVKM. The CDR3 sequence is 11 residues long. The DNA for the CDR3 is TGTGCCAGCAGTTTCGGAGATACGCAGTATTTT. This sequence encodes CASSFGDTQYF.

Only a few counts were recorded for this clone. The chain couples TRBV19 to TRBJ1-1, with D possibly matching TRBD1 (5 bases). Germline V gene sequence: CDR1 LNHDA, CDR2 SQIVND (reference sequence). This CDR3 has 19 residues. Trimming removed 1 base at V and 0 bases at J, with 21 bases between. The CDR3 bases are TGTGCCAGTAGTATAGTTCCCGGCCGGAGATCAGGGATGAACACTGAAGCTTTCTTT. It is translated as CASSIVPGRRSGMNTEAFF. The whole variable domain, remainder taken from reference TRBV19 and TRBJ1-1, is DGGITQSPKYLFRKEGQNVTLSCEQNLNHDAMYWYRQDPGQGLRLIYYSQIVNDFQKGDIAEGYSVSREKKESFPLTVTSAQKNPTAFYLCASSIVPGRRSGMNTEAFFGQGTRLTVV.

J is TRBJ1-3 and V is TRBV5-1; D might be TRBD1 (5 bases). This CDR3 contains 14 residues. Trimming cost V 4 bases and J 4 bases, with 12 bases left between them. Germline CDR1 SGHRS, CDR2 YFSETQ. The CDR3 nucleotides read TGCGCCAGCAGCGAGGCAGGGTTCGGAAACACCATATATTTT. As protein: CASSEAGFGNTIYF. The entire variable domain, with the rest obtained from reference TRBV5-1 and TRBJ1-3, is as follows: KAGVTQTPRYLIKTRGQQVTLSCSPISGHRSVSWYQQTPGQGLQFLFEYFSETQRNKGNFPGRFSGRQFSNSRSEMNVSTLELGDSALYLCASSEAGFGNTIYFGEGSWLTVV.

Notes on this clone: Distinct nucleotide sequences in the sample also encode this CDR3. The chain couples TRBV27 to TRBJ1-4; D unresolved. The V gene lost 3 bases and the J gene lost 4 bases, with 6 bases spanning the gap. CDR1 and CDR2 (germline): MNHEY, SMNVEV (reference sequence). This CDR3 spans 13 amino acids. Here the CDR3 reads CASSLRVNEKLFF. CDR3 bases: TGTGCCAGCAGTTTGAGGGTTAATGAAAAACTGTTTTTT.